Listed here are 26 T cell receptor beta chains from one sample, sequenced in a study of glioma-infiltrating T cells after dendritic cell vaccination. Only in-frame clones appear in the TCRdb table, and some are missing; sequencing was by immunoSEQ multiplex PCR. Here the sample spans more than 85,000 clones, roughly 84% being singletons. This specimen was blood, taken before dendritic cell vaccination. These receptors originate from a human donor with glioblastoma.

CDR3 sequence: CASSVRTGRLYGYTF. CDR3 nucleotide sequence: TGTGCCAGCAGCGTCCGGACAGGGAGGCTCTATGGCTACACCTTC. The rearrangement uses TRBV5-6 and TRBJ1-2; 8 bases align to TRBD1. Germline values: CDR1 SGHDT, CDR2 YYEEEE. The J segment lost 4 bases and the V segment lost 4 bases, leaving 9 bases of the junction unmatched. The length of the CDR3 is 15 residues.

The V gene is TRBV19, the J gene TRBJ2-3; D gene ambiguous. The V end lost 4 bases, the J end lost 2 bases, and 13 bases lay between the germline ends. The V gene's germline CDR1 is LNHDA and CDR2 SQIVND (reference sequence). The CDR3 contains 15 residues. The CDR3 DNA reads TGTGCCAGTAGTACATGGTCGGGTTTCACAGATACGCAGTATTTT. Translating gives CASSTWSGFTDTQYF. The entire variable domain, with the rest obtained from reference TRBV19 and TRBJ2-3, is as follows: DGGITQSPKYLFRKEGQNVTLSCEQNLNHDAMYWYRQDPGQGLRLIYYSQIVNDFQKGDIAEGYSVSREKKESFPLTVTSAQKNPTAFYLCASSTWSGFTDTQYFGPGTRLTVL.

This chain joins TRBV7-2 and TRBJ2-5; D uncertain. The V gene lost 3 bases and the J gene lost 5 bases, with 7 bases spanning the gap. Germline CDR1 reads SGHTA; CDR2 reads FQGNSA. CDR3 length: 12 residues. The CDR3 is CASSFGFETQYF. CDR3 DNA sequence: TGTGCCAGCAGCTTCGGTTTCGAGACCCAGTACTTC.

This clone was seen just once. The CDR3 DNA reads TGTGCCAGCAGGGGGAGGGGGACAAAAGCTTTCTTT. This translates into CASRGRGTKAFF. V usage is TRBV6-5 and J usage is TRBJ1-1, with D possibly being TRBD1 (6 bases). This CDR3 has 12 residues. V shed 6 bases and J shed 9 bases, with 14 bases lying between them. The V gene's germline CDR1 is MNHEY and CDR2 SVGAGI.

This chain joins TRBV7-9 and TRBJ1-1, with D unclear. The CDR3 is made up of 12 amino acids. Germline V gene lookup returns CDR1 SEHNR and CDR2 FQNEAQ (reference sequence). V was shortened by 4 bases and J by 4 bases, with 7 bases between the two germline ends. In DNA form, the CDR3 reads TGTGCCAGCAGCTCCACGGGCACTGAAGCTTTCTTT. Its translation is CASSSTGTEAFF. The entire variable domain, with the rest obtained from reference TRBV7-9 and TRBJ1-1, is as follows: DTGVSQNPRHKITKRGQNVTFRCDPISEHNRLYWYRQTLGQGPEFLTYFQNEAQLEKSRLLSDRFSAERPKGSFSTLEIQRTEQGDSAMYLCASSSTGTEAFFGQGTRLTVV.

The V gene is TRBV30, the J gene TRBJ2-1; no firm D call. Germline V gene lookup returns CDR1 GTSNPN and CDR2 SVGIG (reference sequence). Trimming removed 2 bases from V and 4 bases from J, with 12 bases in between. This CDR3 spans 14 amino acids. CDR3 DNA: TGTGCCTGGAGTATCAACTCGAATTACAATGAGCAGTTCTTC. Amino acids: CAWSINSNYNEQFF.

The chain has TRBV6-5 and TRBJ2-3, with D perhaps matching TRBD2 (5 bases). V gave up 8 bases and J gave up 0 bases, with 9 bases separating them. There are 13 residues in the CDR3. Germline V lookup: CDR1 MNHEY, CDR2 SVGAGI. Written as DNA, the CDR3 is TGTGCCAGCTCTAGCAGTAGCACAGATACGCAGTATTTT. Translating gives CASSSSSTDTQYF.

V usage is TRBV6-5 and J usage is TRBJ2-1, with TRBD2 identical over 13 bases. Germline V lookup: CDR1 MNHEY, CDR2 SVGAGI. Losses at the gene ends were 7 bases for V and 8 bases for J; bases not matched to a gene: 5. The CDR3 contains 14 residues. The CDR3 region has the DNA TGTGCCAGCACCCGACTAGCGGGGGGTCATGAGCAGTTCTTC. This gives the protein CASTRLAGGHEQFF.

The genes are TRBV9 and TRBJ2-2, with TRBD2 matching over 11 bases. CDR3 size: 18 residues. J gave up 2 bases and V 0 bases, and 6 bases lay outside the gene matches. Per the germline V gene, CDR1 is SGDLS and CDR2 is YYNGEE. The CDR3 sequence: CASSVGLAGYGNTGELFF. For the CDR3, the DNA is TGTGCCAGCAGCGTAGGACTAGCGGGATACGGAAACACCGGGGAGCTGTTTTTT.

The chain uses TRBV18 and TRBJ1-5; unclear D gene. CDR3 length: 16 amino acids. Germline lookup yields CDR1 KGHSH and CDR2 LQKENI. Between the trimmed V and J ends, which lost 2 bases and 0 bases, there was a span of 11 bases. The DNA for the CDR3 is TGTGCCAGCTCACCAGCCGGACTAAATAGCAATCAGCCCCAGCATTTT. Amino acid sequence: CASSPAGLNSNQPQHF.

This chain connects TRBV11-2 to TRBJ1-1; TRBD1 is a possible D gene (5 bases). Deletions cut 3 bases from V and 5 bases from J, with 10 bases between. CDR1 is SGHAT and CDR2 is FQNNGV in the germline V gene. This CDR3 contains 13 residues. In DNA form, the CDR3 reads TGTGCCAGCAGCTTTCAGGGTGGGACTGAAGCTTTCTTT. This encodes CASSFQGGTEAFF.

This clone is a singleton in its sample. This chain uses TRBV5-1 with TRBJ1-1; D remains ambiguous. Trimming removed 4 bases from V and 5 bases from J, with 12 bases in between. This CDR3 spans 13 amino acids. Germline lookup yields CDR1 SGHRS and CDR2 YFSETQ. Here the CDR3 reads CASSPTKETEAFF. The DNA of the CDR3 is TGCGCCAGCAGCCCTACGAAAGAGACTGAAGCTTTCTTT. Full variable domain (remainder filled in from reference TRBV5-1 and TRBJ1-1): KAGVTQTPRYLIKTRGQQVTLSCSPISGHRSVSWYQQTPGQGLQFLFEYFSETQRNKGNFPGRFSGRQFSNSRSEMNVSTLELGDSALYLCASSPTKETEAFFGQGTRLTVV.

This clone was seen only once. The chain recombines TRBV9 with TRBJ1-2; D is ambiguous. The CDR3 length is 16 residues. Trimming left V 0 bases short and J 3 bases short, with 15 bases between. Germline V gene data show CDR1 as SGDLS and CDR2 as YYNGEE. The CDR3 region is CASSVATSVRDYGYTF. The CDR3 DNA is TGTGCCAGCAGCGTAGCTACTTCGGTGAGGGACTATGGCTACACCTTC.

This clone was seen more than once but under ten times. The chain couples TRBV15 to TRBJ1-2, with D unresolved. The CDR3 sequence is 15 residues long. Germline V CDR1 and CDR2: LNHNV, YYDKDF (reference sequence). V gave up 0 bases and J gave up 0 bases, with 8 bases separating them. CDR3 in DNA: TGTGCCACCAGCAGAGAGCGGAGGCCTAACTATGGCTACACCTTC. This translates into CATSRERRPNYGYTF.

The chain employs TRBV7-9 and TRBJ1-1; 11 bases fit TRBD1. The germline V gene has CDR1 SEHNR and CDR2 FQNEAQ (reference sequence). The CDR3 length is 16 residues. V was pared by 5 bases and J by 3 bases, with 8 bases of the junction left unmatched. CDR3 nucleotide sequence: TGTGCCAGCAGCAGAGGACAGGGGGCTTGGGACACTGAAGCTTTCTTT. It codes for CASSRGQGAWDTEAFF.

This CDR3 is CASSFGTSGRAGADTQYF. The CDR3 bases are TGTGCCAGCAGCTTCGGGACTAGCGGGAGGGCCGGGGCGGATACGCAGTATTTT. The chain combines TRBV11-3 with TRBJ2-3; 16 bases are shared with TRBD2. From germline, CDR1 is SGHNT and CDR2 YENEEA. The CDR3 length is 18 residues. V lost 3 bases, J lost 6 bases, and 9 bases stayed unmatched. Full variable domain (rest looked up from reference TRBV11-3 and TRBJ2-3): EAGVVQSPRYKIIEKKQPVAFWCNPISGHNTLYWYLQNLGQGPELLIRYENEEAVDDSQLPKDRFSAERLKGVDSTLKIQPAELGDSAVYLCASSFGTSGRAGADTQYFGPGTRLTVL.

The V and J genes are TRBV19 and TRBJ2-1; weak D call: TRBD1 (5 bases). The V gene lost 4 bases and the J gene lost 9 bases, with 13 bases spanning the gap. The CDR3 is 13 amino acids. Per the germline V gene, CDR1 is LNHDA and CDR2 is SQIVND (reference sequence). The CDR3 DNA is TGTGCCAGTAGTAACCGACAGATTACTGAGCAGTTCTTC. Translating it yields CASSNRQITEQFF.

V gene TRBV6-5 combines with J gene TRBJ2-7, with 7 bases aligning to TRBD2. Trimming cost V 6 bases and J 2 bases; bases outside gene matches: 10. The germline V gene has CDR1 MNHEY and CDR2 SVGAGI. This CDR3 is 15 amino acids long. CDR3 nucleotide sequence: TGTGCCAGCAGGCGAGGGGCGGGAGATACCTACGAGCAGTACTTC. This gives the protein CASRRGAGDTYEQYF.

This clone was seen more than once but under ten times. CDR3 in amino acids: CASSPQTGDTIYF. The CDR3, as DNA: TGTGCCAGCTCACCCCAGACGGGGGACACCATATATTTT. The chain carries TRBV18 and TRBJ1-3; D may be TRBD1 (5 bases). This CDR3 is built from 13 residues. V dropped 3 bases and J dropped 8 bases, with 11 bases sitting between them. Germline CDR1 is KGHSH and CDR2 is LQKENI. Full variable domain (remainder filled in from reference TRBV18 and TRBJ1-3): NAGVMQNPRHLVRRRGQEARLRCSPMKGHSHVYWYRQLPEEGLKFMVYLQKENIIDESGMPKERFSAEFPKEGPSILRIQQVVRGDSAAYFCASSPQTGDTIYFGEGSWLTVV.

The DNA for the CDR3 is TGCGCCAGCAGCCAAGCAGGTGTTCTAAACTATGGCTACACCTTC. Amino acid sequence: CASSQAGVLNYGYTF. V usage is TRBV4-1 and J usage is TRBJ1-2, with D hard to call. The CDR3 contains 15 residues. V lost 1 base and J 2 bases, leaving 11 bases between the germline ends. Germline CDR1 reads MGHRA; CDR2 reads YSYEKL.

The sample holds a few counts of this clone. V usage is TRBV10-3 and J usage is TRBJ2-7, with a possible D match to TRBD2 (6 bases). The CDR3 spans 14 residues. The V end lost 0 bases, the J end lost 5 bases, and 11 bases lay between the germline ends. CDR1 is ENHRY, CDR2 SYGVKD, per germline. The CDR3 coding sequence is TGTGCCATCAGTGAGTCGGTGGAGGGGAACGAGCAGTACTTC. It encodes CAISESVEGNEQYF.

The chain combines TRBV19 with TRBJ1-5, with a tentative D call TRBD1 (6 bases). The ends were cut back, 5 bases at V and 7 bases at J, with 18 bases in the middle. This CDR3 comprises 15 residues. The germline gives CDR1 LNHDA, CDR2 SQIVND (reference sequence). For the CDR3, the DNA is TGTGCCAGTAGTCTCGGGGGAGGGGGGAGCCAGCCCCAGCATTTT. The encoded protein is CASSLGGGGSQPQHF.

This clone was recorded once. The V gene is TRBV15, the J gene TRBJ2-7; D possibly corresponds to TRBD2 (5 bases). This CDR3 is 13 amino acids long. The V gene's germline CDR1 is LNHNV and CDR2 YYDKDF (reference sequence). V dropped 3 bases and J dropped 7 bases, with 13 bases sitting between them. CDR3 nucleotides: TGTGCCACCAGCAGTGCTAGGGAGAGGGAGCAGTACTTC. Protein product: CATSSAREREQYF. Full variable domain (missing parts from reference TRBV15 and TRBJ2-7): DAMVIQNPRYQVTQFGKPVTLSCSQTLNHNVMYWYQQKSSQAPKLLFHYYDKDFNNEADTPDNFQSRRPNTSFCFLDIRSPGLGDTAMYLCATSSAREREQYFGPGTRLTVT.

The chain couples TRBV2 to TRBJ2-7, with no clear D. Trimming removed 6 bases at V and 3 bases at J, with 6 bases between. In germline, CDR1 is SNHLY, CDR2 FYNNEI. This CDR3 is built from 11 residues. The CDR3 sequence is CASRLNYEQYF. The CDR3 DNA follows: TGTGCCAGCAGACTGAACTACGAGCAGTACTTC. Full variable domain (remainder filled in from reference TRBV2 and TRBJ2-7): EPEVTQTPSHQVTQMGQEVILRCVPISNHLYFYWYRQILGQKVEFLVSFYNNEISEKSEIFDDQFSVERPDGSNFTLKIRSTKLEDSAMYFCASRLNYEQYFGPGTRLTVT.

The J gene is TRBJ1-5, the V gene TRBV7-2, with D possibly matching TRBD1 (5 bases). The germline gives CDR1 SGHTA, CDR2 FQGNSA. V lost 1 base to trimming and J lost 6 bases, with 16 bases between them. The CDR3 consists of 16 residues. The CDR3 protein is CASSLVGPGGTQPQHF. The CDR3 DNA is TGTGCCAGCAGCTTAGTGGGCCCTGGGGGGACTCAGCCCCAGCATTTT.

This clone occurred once. As DNA, the CDR3 is TGTGCCAGAGGACTGACGGCAGGGGTCAACACTGAAGCTTTCTTT. Its protein product is CARGLTAGVNTEAFF. The chain combines TRBV21-1 with TRBJ1-1; no DNA check was done on the table's D call, TRBD1. TRBV21-1 is a recognized pseudogene. The CDR3 extends over 15 amino acids.